Following are 9 T cell receptor beta chains from one sample sequenced in a study of blood T cell repertoires in COVID-19. Measured with immunoSEQ multiplex PCR; TCRdb has only the in-frame clones, and not every one. The top ten hold 4.5% to 5.5% of the sample, which has about 210,000 clones, around 89% seen once. The sequencing input was peripheral blood. Receptors originate from a woman aged 40 to 50 with acute or convalescent COVID-19.

Remarks on this clone: This CDR3 is also generated by other DNA sequences in the sample. The V gene is TRBV5-1, the J gene TRBJ1-2; D unclear. The CDR3 is 14 residues long. Trimming removed 0 bases at V and 0 bases at J, with 6 bases between. Germline loops: CDR1 SGHRS, CDR2 YFSETQ. The CDR3 DNA follows: TGCGCCAGCAGCTTGGCCCCGTCTAACTATGGCTACACCTTC. It translates to CASSLAPSNYGYTF.

The chain is built from TRBV25-1 and TRBJ2-1; 14 bases align to TRBD2. The CDR3 totals 14 residues. Germline CDR1 MGHDK, CDR2 SYGVNS. The V gene end was trimmed by 8 bases and the J gene end by 8 bases; junction bases not matched to a gene: 5. Written as DNA, the CDR3 is TGTGCCAGCGGGACTAGCGGGGGTGGCCATGAGCAGTTCTTC. It codes for CASGTSGGGHEQFF.

The count of this clone is one. This rearrangement joins TRBV5-6 to TRBJ2-1; D not certain. The V end lost 4 bases, the J end lost 5 bases, and 10 bases lay between the germline ends. Germline V gene data show CDR1 as SGHDT and CDR2 as YYEEEE. This CDR3 has 13 residues. Written as DNA, the CDR3 is TGTGCCAGCAGCCGCGCCACCCACAATGAGCAGTTCTTC. It translates to CASSRATHNEQFF.

The chain employs TRBV5-1 and TRBJ2-5; a weak D match, TRBD1 (6 bases). Deletions cut 2 bases from V and 3 bases from J, with 8 bases between. CDR1 and CDR2 (germline): SGHRS, YFSETQ. The CDR3 runs 13 residues. CDR3 DNA: TGCGCCAGCAGCTTTGGACAGAAAGAGACCCAGTACTTC. Translation gives CASSFGQKETQYF.

The chain employs TRBV2 and TRBJ1-6; TRBD1 matches at 7 bases. V dropped 8 bases and J dropped 10; count of bases not matched to a gene: 8. This CDR3 has 13 amino acids. Germline V gene sequence: CDR1 SNHLY, CDR2 FYNNEI. This CDR3 is CASATGRWSPLHF. In DNA form, the CDR3 reads TGTGCCAGCGCGACAGGGAGATGGTCACCCCTCCACTTT.

In its sample, this clone was seen once. The chain recombines TRBV14 with TRBJ1-1; unclear D gene. V was shortened by 1 base and J by 11 bases, with 8 bases between the two germline ends. Germline CDR1 reads SGHDN; CDR2 reads FVKESK. CDR3 length: 11 residues. As DNA, the CDR3 is TGTGCCAGCAGCCAAGGCGCGGGGGCTTTCTTT. Translated: CASSQGAGAFF.

The chain employs TRBV7-9 and TRBJ1-4, with D possibly matching TRBD1 (5 bases). CDR3 length: 15 amino acids. The V and J ends lost 3 bases and 5 bases respectively, with 13 bases between them. Per the germline V gene, CDR1 is SEHNR and CDR2 is FQNEAQ (reference sequence). CDR3 sequence: CASSFSQGNNEKLFF. CDR3 DNA: TGTGCCAGCAGCTTTAGTCAGGGAAACAATGAAAAACTGTTTTTT. The full variable domain, with the rest looked up from reference TRBV7-9 and TRBJ1-4, is DTGVSQNPRHKITKRGQNVTFRCDPISEHNRLYWYRQTLGQGPEFLTYFQNEAQLEKSRLLSDRFSAERPKGSFSTLEIQRTEQGDSAMYLCASSFSQGNNEKLFFGSGTQLSVL.

This clone was counted only a few times. CDR3 in amino acids: CASTQDRGRHEQFF. The CDR3 DNA sequence: TGTGCCAGTACTCAGGACAGGGGAAGGCATGAGCAGTTCTTC. The rearrangement links TRBV19 to TRBJ2-1, with TRBD1 matching over 9 bases. V gave up 7 bases and J gave up 8 bases; unmatched junction bases: 9. This CDR3 region has 14 residues. Germline V lookup: CDR1 LNHDA, CDR2 SQIVND (reference sequence). The complete variable domain, with remaining parts taken from reference TRBV19 and TRBJ2-1, reads DGGITQSPKYLFRKEGQNVTLSCEQNLNHDAMYWYRQDPGQGLRLIYYSQIVNDFQKGDIAEGYSVSREKKESFPLTVTSAQKNPTAFYLCASTQDRGRHEQFFGPGTRLTVL.

This clone was found once. The chain combines TRBV10-3 with TRBJ1-1; D is undetermined. The CDR3 sequence is 15 residues long. V was trimmed by 4 bases and J by 1 base, leaving 13 bases between them. Looked up from germline, CDR1 is ENHRY and CDR2 is SYGVKD. DNA of the CDR3: TGTGCCATCAGTGGGGCCCCCGCAGGGAACACTGAAGCTTTCTTT. Its translation: CAISGAPAGNTEAFF.